A selection of T cell receptor beta chains follows, all from one sample in a study of T cell repertoires in cytomegalovirus infection. TCRdb reanalysed the reads using MiXCR and keeps one entry per CDR3 protein. Among roughly 600,000 distinct CDR3 sequences listed, 20% to 25% were seen once. Sequencing input: CD8+ T cells from PBMCs. These receptors were obtained from a human donor in good health (CMV status not recorded). Some clones in this sample may be carry-over from other donors' samples. CDR3s include the opening cysteine and the closing phenylalanine or tryptophan. D genes are given only for firm matches. Size is stated for part of the rows, as once, few or many counts, or as a class when the clone is expanded.

TGTGCCAGCAGCCAGCGTGACTCCGTGGTCGAGCAGTACTTC CASSQRDSVVEQYF few TRBJ2-7 TRBV7-9 NA
TGTGCCAGCAGCGGGACCTGGGCTAGCGGGGGGACAGATACGCAGTATTTT CASSGTWASGGTDTQYF NA TRBJ2-3 TRBV5-6 TRBD2
TGTGCCAGCAGTTTAGGGTACCCTGAAGCTTTCTTT CASSLGYPEAFF NA TRBJ1-1 TRBV28 NA
TGTGCCAGCAGTGATAATAGAGCGGACAGGTTTTATGGCTACACCTTC CASSDNRADRFYGYTF few TRBJ1-2 TRBV6-4 TRBD1
TGTGCTAGTGCCTCAAAAGAGAGCACCGGGGAGCTGTTTTTT CASASKESTGELFF many TRBJ2-2 TRBV12-5 NA
TGTGCCAGCAGCTTGGGACTAGCCCCCTATAGCACAGATACGCAGTATTTT CASSLGLAPYSTDTQYF few TRBJ2-3 TRBV5-5 TRBD2
TGCGCCAGCAGCTTGGTGTACGAGGCGCTTGAAGCTTTCTTT CASSLVYEALEAFF NA TRBJ1-1 TRBV5-1 NA
TGTGCCAGCAGGAAAACCGGGACTAGCGCCTTACCCTACGAGCAGTACTTC CASRKTGTSALPYEQYF NA TRBJ2-7 TRBV6-5 TRBD2
TGTGCCAGCAAGGCCTACAATGAGCAGTTCTTC CASKAYNEQFF many TRBJ2-1 TRBV2 NA
TGTGCCAGCAGCCAAGATCACAGACTGGGTCTCGGGGAGCTGTTTTTT CASSQDHRLGLGELFF NA TRBJ2-2 TRBV14 NA
TGTGCCAGCAGTTTGTTTGTAGGGCAGCTCTATGGCTACACCTTC CASSLFVGQLYGYTF many TRBJ1-2 TRBV6-5 NA
TGTGCCAGCAGCTCGGGAGTAATAATTCCGAGTCCAGATACGCAGTATTTT CASSSGVIIPSPDTQYF few TRBJ2-3 TRBV7-3 NA
TGTGCTAGCAGCCCAGGTAGCGGGGTGTACAATGAGCAGTTCTTC CASSPGSGVYNEQFF many TRBJ2-1 TRBV7-7 TRBD2
TGTGCCAGCAGCCACGGACATGGGGGATCCTATGGCTACACCTTC CASSHGHGGSYGYTF few TRBJ1-2 TRBV14 NA
TGTGCCAGCAGTCCTACCGCTGGGGGCTACGAGCAGTACTTC CASSPTAGGYEQYF few TRBJ2-7 TRBV27 NA
TGTGCCAGCAGGTTTGGCGGGGGAGGTCTCTCCTACGAGCAGTACTTC CASRFGGGGLSYEQYF NA TRBJ2-7 TRBV11-2 TRBD2